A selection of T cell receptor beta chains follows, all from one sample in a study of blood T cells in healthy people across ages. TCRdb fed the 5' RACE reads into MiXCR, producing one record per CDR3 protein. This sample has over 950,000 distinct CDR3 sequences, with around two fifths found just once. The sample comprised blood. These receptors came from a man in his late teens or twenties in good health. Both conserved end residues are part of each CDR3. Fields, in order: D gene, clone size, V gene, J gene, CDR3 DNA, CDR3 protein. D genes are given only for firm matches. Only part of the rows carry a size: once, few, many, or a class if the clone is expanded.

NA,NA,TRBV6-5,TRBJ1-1,TGTGCCAGCAGTACACTCCTAGGAGGGAGCACTGAAGCTTTCTTT,CASSTLLGGSTEAFF
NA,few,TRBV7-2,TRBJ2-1,TGTGCCAGCAGCTTAGCCGAGCGAGGACTAAACAATGAGCAGTTCTTC,CASSLAERGLNNEQFF
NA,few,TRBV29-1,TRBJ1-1,TGCAGCGTTGAGGGAAAACCTACAGGGAACACTGAAGCTTTCTTT,CSVEGKPTGNTEAFF
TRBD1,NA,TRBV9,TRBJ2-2,TGTGCCAGCAGCGTTGGGACAGGGAATCTGTACGGGGAGCTGTTTTTT,CASSVGTGNLYGELFF
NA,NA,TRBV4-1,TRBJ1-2,TGCGCCAGCAGCCAACCACGAACCAAGGACTATGGCTACACCTTC,CASSQPRTKDYGYTF
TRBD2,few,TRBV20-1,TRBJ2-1,TGCAGTGCTGACATAGCGGGGGGATACAATGAGCAGTTCTTC,CSADIAGGYNEQFF
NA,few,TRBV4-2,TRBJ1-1,TGTGCCAGCACCAACTCAAAGCTAGGGGACACTGAAGCTTTCTTT,CASTNSKLGDTEAFF
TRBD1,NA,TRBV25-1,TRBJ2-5,TGTGCCAGCAGTAAGAGCCTGACAGGGGGCAACAGGAATGAGCAGTACTTC,CASSKSLTGGNRNEQYF
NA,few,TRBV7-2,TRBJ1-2,TGTGCCAGCAGCCTCGAAGTCGCACATGGCTACACCTTC,CASSLEVAHGYTF
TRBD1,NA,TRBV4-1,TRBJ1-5,TGCGCCAGCAGCCAAGGGGTAATGACAGGGGCCCAGCATTTT,CASSQGVMTGAQHF
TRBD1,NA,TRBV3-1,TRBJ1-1,TGTGCCAACAGCCGAGGGGGCTTTGTCACTGAAGCTTTCTTT,CANSRGGFVTEAFF
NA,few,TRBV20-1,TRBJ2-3,TGCAGTGCAAACGGACGAGGTTACACAGATACGCAGTATTTT,CSANGRGYTDTQYF
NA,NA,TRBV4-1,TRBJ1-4,TGCGCCAGCAGCCAGGGAGGAGGGCGGAGCCCTAATGAAAAACTGTTTTTT,CASSQGGGRSPNEKLFF
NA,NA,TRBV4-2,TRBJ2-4,TGTGCCAGCAGCCAAGGGGACAAAGGAACCAAAAACATTCAGTACTTC,CASSQGDKGTKNIQYF
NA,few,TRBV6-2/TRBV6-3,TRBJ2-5,TGTGCCAGCAGCCCAGGGTACGTCGGAGAGCAGTACTTC,CASSPGYVGEQYF
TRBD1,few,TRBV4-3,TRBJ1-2,TGCGCCAGCAGCCAATCGCCAGGGGGCTTCTATGGCTACACCTTC,CASSQSPGGFYGYTF
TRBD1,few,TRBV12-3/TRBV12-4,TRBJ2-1,TGTGCCAGCCGCACAGGGGACAGTGAGCAGTTCTTC,CASRTGDSEQFF
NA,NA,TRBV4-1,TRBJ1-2,TGCGCCAGCAGCCAGCATGGACAGAATGGCTACACCTTC,CASSQHGQNGYTF
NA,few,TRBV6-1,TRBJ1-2,TGTGCCAGCAGTGATCCGGACAACTATGGCTACACCTTC,CASSDPDNYGYTF
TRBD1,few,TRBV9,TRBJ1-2,TGTGCCAGCAGCCCGGGGTCGGGACAGGGAATATATGGCTACACCTTC,CASSPGSGQGIYGYTF
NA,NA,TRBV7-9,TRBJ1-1,TGTGCCAGCAGCTCGGACGCGGAGGCTGAAGCTTTCTTT,CASSSDAEAEAFF
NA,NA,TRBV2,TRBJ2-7,TGTGCCAGCAGTGAAGGGGCGAGGACCGAGCAGTACTTC,CASSEGARTEQYF
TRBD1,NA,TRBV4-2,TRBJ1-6,TGTGCCAGCAGCCAAACTCGGGACAGATATAATTCACCCCTCCACTTT,CASSQTRDRYNSPLHF
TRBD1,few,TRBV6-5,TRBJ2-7,TGTGCCAGCAGTAACCACCGACAGGGTCTGGAGCAGTACTTC,CASSNHRQGLEQYF
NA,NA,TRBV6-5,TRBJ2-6,TGTGCCAGCAGTCGCAACCAGGGTGCCAACGTCCTGACTTTC,CASSRNQGANVLTF
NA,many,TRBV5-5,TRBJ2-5,TGTGCCAGCAGCTTGTACGGGGCGGTTCAGGAGACCCAGTACTTC,CASSLYGAVQETQYF
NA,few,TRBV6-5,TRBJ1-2,TGTGCCAGCAGTTCCCGGTCTGGCTACACCTTC,CASSSRSGYTF
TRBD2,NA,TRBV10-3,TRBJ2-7,TGTGCCATCAGTGAGACACTAGCGGGTACTGAGCAGTACTTC,CAISETLAGTEQYF
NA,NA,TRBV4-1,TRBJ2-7,TGCGCCAGCAGCCAGAGCGCTGTGGAACCGACTGGGGCCCAGTACTTC,CASSQSAVEPTGAQYF
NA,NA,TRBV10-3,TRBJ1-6,TGTGCCATCAGTGAGTCGAACCCGACGGGGTATTCACCCCTCCACTTT,CAISESNPTGYSPLHF
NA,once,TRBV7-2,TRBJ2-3,TGTGCCAGCGGCTTAGCGCCTTCAGATACGCAGTATTTT,CASGLAPSDTQYF
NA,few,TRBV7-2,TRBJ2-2,TGTGCCAGCAGCTCTAGACAGGGAGGTAGAACCGGGGAGCTGTTTTTT,CASSSRQGGRTGELFF
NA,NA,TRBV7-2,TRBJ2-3,TGTGCCAGCAGCGGGGGGGCGGCAGATACGCAGTATTTT,CASSGGAADTQYF